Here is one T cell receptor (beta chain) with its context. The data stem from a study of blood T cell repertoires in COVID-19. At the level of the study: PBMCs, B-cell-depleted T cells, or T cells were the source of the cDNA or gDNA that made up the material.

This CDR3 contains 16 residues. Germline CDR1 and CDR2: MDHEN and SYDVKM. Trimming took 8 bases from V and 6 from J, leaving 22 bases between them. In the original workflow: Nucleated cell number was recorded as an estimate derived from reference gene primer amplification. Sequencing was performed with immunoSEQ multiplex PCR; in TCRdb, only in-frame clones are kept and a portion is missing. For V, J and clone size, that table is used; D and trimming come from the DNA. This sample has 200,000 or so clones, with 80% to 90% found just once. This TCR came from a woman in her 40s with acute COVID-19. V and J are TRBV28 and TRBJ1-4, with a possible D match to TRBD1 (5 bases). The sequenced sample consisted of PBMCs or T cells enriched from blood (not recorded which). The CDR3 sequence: CASLGLGRGRDEKLFF. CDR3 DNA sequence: TGTGCCAGCTTGGGCCTGGGAAGGGGAAGGGATGAAAAACTGTTTTTT.